The 10 T cell receptor beta chains given below trace back to one sample, sequenced in a study of T-cell memory formation after mild COVID-19. MiXCR was run by TCRdb on the 5' RACE reads, yielding one entry per CDR3 protein. Of about 310,000 distinct CDR3 sequences listed, 15% to 20% are singletons. Sequencing used PBMCs or a T cell subset sorted from them (not recorded which). These receptors were obtained from a man younger than 30 who had mild COVID-19 (a few samples of this study predate the infection). Cell type and time point are not known.

A few counts support this clonotype. The V call is TRBV7-3, the J call TRBJ1-4; D not resolved. The CDR3 contains 13 residues. Germline assignment: CDR1 SGHTA and CDR2 FQGTGA. Trimming took 3 bases from V and 3 from J, leaving 5 bases between them. CDR3 sequence (DNA): TGTGCCAGCAGCTTGAACTCTAATGAAAAACTGTTTTTT. The encoded protein is CASSLNSNEKLFF.

Only a few counts were recorded for this clonotype. The rearrangement links TRBV27 to TRBJ1-1; D not certain. The ends were cut back, 8 bases at V and 0 bases at J, with 16 bases in the middle. The CDR3 runs 15 residues. The germline gives CDR1 MNHEY, CDR2 SMNVEV (reference sequence). This CDR3 reads CASSLGSLLNTEAFF. The DNA of the CDR3 is TGTGCCAGCTCACTCGGGTCCTTACTGAACACTGAAGCTTTCTTT.

This clonotype was detected only a few times. The chain recombines TRBV20-1 with TRBJ1-6; D unresolved. Trimming removed 4 bases at V and 6 bases at J, with 13 bases between. The CDR3 extends over 14 amino acids. CDR1 and CDR2 from the germline V gene are DFQATT and SNEGSKA (reference sequence). The CDR3, as DNA: TGCAGTGCTATTGTCCTATTGGGTAATTCACCCCTCCACTTT. Residues: CSAIVLLGNSPLHF.

In this sample, this clonotype turned up once. Mismatch with germline at one junction end may stem from a read error. This chain links TRBV2 with TRBJ2-1; TRBD1 aligns across 8 bases. The CDR3 runs to 15 residues. Looked up from germline, CDR1 is SNHLY and CDR2 is FYNNEI. The CDR3 is CACRSGQGAWNEQFF. The CDR3 nucleotides read TGTGCCTGCAGGAGTGGGCAGGGGGCTTGGAATGAGCAGTTCTTC.

In its sample, this clonotype was seen a few times. The rearrangement links TRBV7-2 to TRBJ2-3; perhaps TRBD1 as D (5 bases). This CDR3 is built from 17 residues. V was cut by 4 bases and J by 4 bases, with 21 bases left in between. Germline V gene data show CDR1 as SGHTA and CDR2 as FQGNSA. The CDR3 region is CASSWPWWGGRADTQYF. As DNA, the CDR3 is TGTGCCAGCAGCTGGCCGTGGTGGGGCGGAAGGGCAGATACGCAGTATTTT. The variable domain in full, completed from reference TRBV7-2 and TRBJ2-3, reads GAGVSQSPSNKVTEKGKDVELRCDPISGHTALYWYRQSLGQGLEFLIYFQGNSAPDKSGLPSDRFSAERTGGSVSTLTIQRTQQEDSAVYLCASSWPWWGGRADTQYFGPGTRLTVL.

The table lists this clonotype with a count of one. V usage is TRBV4-1 and J usage is TRBJ1-5; TRBD1 aligns across 9 bases. The germline V gene has CDR1 MGHRA and CDR2 YSYEKL. Trimming took 4 bases from V and 4 from J; bases not matched to a gene: 5. There are 15 residues in the CDR3. The CDR3 loop reads CASSRAGTGNQPQHF. CDR3 in DNA: TGCGCCAGCAGCCGGGCCGGGACAGGGAATCAGCCCCAGCATTTT.

This sequence joins TRBV5-1 and TRBJ2-2; D tentatively reads TRBD1 or TRBD2 (7 bases each). The CDR3 runs 15 residues. Trimming took off 3 bases at V and 4 bases at J, with 13 bases between the two ends. The germline gives CDR1 SGHRS, CDR2 YFSETQ. DNA of the CDR3: TGCGCCAGCAGCTACGTCAGGGGGGGCACCGGGGAGCTGTTTTTT. It encodes CASSYVRGGTGELFF.

The table lists this clonotype with a few counts. J is TRBJ2-7 and V is TRBV4-3; 9 bases align to TRBD1. The CDR3 consists of 15 residues. Germline loops: CDR1 LGHNA, CDR2 YSLEER. The J segment lost 0 bases and the V segment lost 4 bases, leaving 4 bases of the junction unmatched. CDR3 in DNA: TGCGCCAGCAGCCGACAGGGGGGAGGCTCCTACGAGCAGTACTTC. It codes for CASSRQGGGSYEQYF.

The rearrangement joins TRBV28 to TRBJ2-3; no firm D call. The CDR3 has 14 residues. Between the trimmed V and J ends, which lost 7 bases and 1 base, there was a span of 12 bases. CDR1 and CDR2 (germline): MDHEN, SYDVKM. The CDR3 bases are TGTGCCAGCATTCTCTCGACTGGCACAGATACGCAGTATTTT. As protein: CASILSTGTDTQYF.

CDR3 in amino acids: CASSRGTNADTQYF. DNA for the CDR3: TGTGCCAGCAGCCGCGGGACAAACGCAGATACGCAGTATTTT. The rearrangement joins TRBV7-9 to TRBJ2-3, with D perhaps matching TRBD1 or TRBD2 (6 bases each). Germline assignment: CDR1 SEHNR and CDR2 FQNEAQ (reference sequence). The CDR3 runs 14 residues. The V end was cut by 5 bases, the J end by 4 bases, with 13 bases between.